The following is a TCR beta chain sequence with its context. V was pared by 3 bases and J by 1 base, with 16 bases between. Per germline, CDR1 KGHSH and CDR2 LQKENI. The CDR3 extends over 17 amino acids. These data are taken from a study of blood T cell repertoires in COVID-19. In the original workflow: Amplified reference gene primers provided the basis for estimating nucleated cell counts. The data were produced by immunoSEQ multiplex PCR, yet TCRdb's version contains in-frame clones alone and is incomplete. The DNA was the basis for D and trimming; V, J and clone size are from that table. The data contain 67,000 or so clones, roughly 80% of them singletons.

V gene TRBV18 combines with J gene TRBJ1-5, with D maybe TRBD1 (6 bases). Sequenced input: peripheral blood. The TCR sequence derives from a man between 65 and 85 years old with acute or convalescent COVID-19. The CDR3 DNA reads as TGTGCCAGCTCACCTCGACAGGTACCCTCAAGCAATCAGCCCCAGCATTTT. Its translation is CASSPRQVPSSNQPQHF. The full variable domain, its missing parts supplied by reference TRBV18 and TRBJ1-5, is NAGVMQNPRHLVRRRGQEARLRCSPMKGHSHVYWYRQLPEEGLKFMVYLQKENIIDESGMPKERFSAEFPKEGPSILRIQQVVRGDSAAYFCASSPRQVPSSNQPQHFGDGTRLSIL.